The source of this TCR beta chain is a study of cytomegalovirus exposure and HLA in healthy donors. Overall study findings and caveats: The study listed under 200 cytomegalovirus-associated TCR beta chains. Of the V segments, some could not be distinguished, including TRBV6-2 and TRBV6-3, and were excluded. Accounts indicate the classifier identified cytomegalovirus status with strong specificity and sensitivity.

With respect to this clone: Its antigen is undetermined.

Per the germline V gene, CDR1 is SGHDT and CDR2 is YYEEEE. The CDR3 loop spans 15 amino acids. The V gene lost 0 bases and the J gene lost 2 bases, with 12 bases spanning the gap. Researchers ran the PCR with 60 Vbeta and 13 Jbeta primers. Assay: immunoSEQ multiplex PCR; the TCRdb copy retains only in-frame clones and omits some. The table records more than 85,000 clones, about three quarters of them present only once. The sequenced material came from PBMCs. The TCR sequence derives from a woman aged 40 to 50 in good health and CMV-seropositive. This chain joins TRBV5-6 and TRBJ2-7; no definite D call. Here the CDR3 reads CASSLAHGRTYEQYF. As DNA, the CDR3 is TGTGCCAGCAGCTTGGCTCACGGCAGGACCTACGAGCAGTACTTC.